This TCR beta chain is drawn from a study of identical twins listed by TCRdb under 2016. For context, the study as a whole: TCR alpha and beta repertoires from monozygotic twins, unrelated adults of various ages and cord blood were deep-sequenced to test whether fetal clonotypes persist. To rule out contamination, the twin experiments were replicated at different times with different library preparation protocols.

Overall study outcomes, separate from this receptor: Abundant cord blood beta clonotypes had fewer insertions, young adult naive repertoires showed a similar but weaker trend, and memory repertoires showed no such trend. Zero-insertion analyses could be partly confounded by invariant T cells such as MAIT and iNKT, although diverse VJ usage argued against such confounding for most clonotypes. Because the same donors could not be followed over many years, the conclusions depended on cross-sectional statistical analysis. Compared with coincidental sharing between unrelated individuals, out-of-frame TCR alpha sequences shared between twins showed an excess of sequences with low generation probability. In monozygotic twins, recombination models systematically underestimated out-of-frame TCR alpha sharing, but the models matched the sharing seen between unrelated individuals. In beta out-of-frame sequences, excess twin sharing was weaker, because having fewer shared sequences lowered the signal-to-noise ratio.

To note about this clonotype: It has no known antigen specificity. Base qualities are not provided; no much larger clone lies one nucleotide away.

The method was 5' RACE. Sequencing instrument: Illumina HiSeq 2000. Template switching added a universal primer binding site, and the final cDNA carried a unique molecular identifier that allowed TCR cDNA molecules to be counted accurately. Specific primers in the conserved constant-segment region were used to synthesize first-strand cDNA for the TCR alpha and beta chains. To control for contamination, each cDNA library was double barcoded with a SMART-Mk sample barcode plus Illumina barcodes. TruSeq adapter sequences, together with Illumina sample barcodes, were added in two successive PCR steps. TCR alpha and beta cDNA libraries were sequenced on the Illumina HiSeq platform with custom primers. The authors' pipeline ran thus. MiGEC was used to process raw reads and extract unique molecular identifiers, and MiXCR was used to find CDR3 positions. For each individual, recombination models were inferred using an EM algorithm with the repgenHMM and IGoR tools. Shared clonotypes were analyzed with the tcR package in R, and sharing was normalized by the product of cloneset sizes. Out-of-frame nonproductive sequences were analyzed to study raw recombination free of thymic and clonal selection effects. Using fastp at Q25 and MiXCR, TCRdb reprocessed the public reads and kept productive beta chains. Rows are combined by CDR3 protein, so each entry shows the most common genes and DNA. For this entry, the V and J calls and clone size follow TCRdb and not the study's own pipeline. The sample table holds nearly 900,000 distinct CDR3 sequences, of which approximately 13% were seen once. Around 1.5% of the sample is in the top ten clones.

Every donor in the study was a healthy Caucasian. Three pairs of female monozygotic twins, all aged 18 to 29 years, made up the twin cohort. Peripheral blood mononuclear cells were the source from which RNA for the TCR libraries was isolated. The CDR3 covers 13 residues, taking in both the cysteine and the phenylalanine. Only CDR3 DNA remains: 39 bases, in frame from the first base. The V and J ends are trimmed by 6 bases and 0 bases, leaving 9 bases between them. This same sample was also taken into another study, of yellow fever vaccine responses in identical twins. As the second publication notes: The authors reported that the T cell response to vaccination in identical twins appeared partly convergent and partly personalized. The study precisely tracked vaccine-responding T cell clones in identical twins.

Material: PBMCs. The clonotype was recovered from a young woman in good health. Rearrangement joined TRBV12-3 or TRBV12-4 to TRBJ2-7; the D gene is unclear. The DNA is TGTGCCAGCAGACGGGCCGCCTCCTACGAGCAGTACTTC. The resulting protein is CASRRAASYEQYF.